This TCR beta chain was identified in a study of cytomegalovirus exposure and HLA in healthy donors. In the study overall: Early release data held 85 million or so unique TCRs from HLA-typed donors. Study findings and constraints: When analyzed later, the rates of TCR association showed variation by HLA locus, with DRB1 the most and HLA-C the fewest. Cytomegalovirus status, reportedly, was diagnosed with high specificity and sensitivity by the classifier.

Worth noting for this clone: Its antigen is unidentified.

Germline CDR1 is MNHEY and CDR2 is SMNVEV (reference sequence). CDR3 length: 13 residues. With V trimmed by 6 bases and J by 5 bases, 6 bases remained unmatched. This PCR relied on a set of 60 Vbeta primers and 13 Jbeta primers. Produced via immunoSEQ multiplex PCR; TCRdb's table is partial and in-frame only. The sample consists of around 240,000 clones, more than 75% of them appearing once. Sequencing was carried out using PBMCs. The receptor comes from a woman in her 40s in good health and CMV-seropositive. V gene TRBV27 combines with J gene TRBJ1-2, with 7 bases fitting TRBD1. This CDR3 is CASSLDRRYGYTF. The CDR3 nucleotides read TGTGCCAGCAGCCTGGACAGGAGGTATGGCTACACCTTC.